Described below is a single T cell receptor beta chain sequence and its context. Time point described: blood 4 weeks post-SBRT, at nephrectomy. The sample's treatment: 15 Gy SBRT to primary tumor, nephrectomy 4 weeks later. Blood was sampled at baseline, 2 weeks and 4 weeks after SBRT. Germline CDR1 WSHSY, CDR2 SAAADI. The V gene lost 8 bases and the J gene lost 1 base, with 6 bases spanning the gap. The length of the CDR3 is 11 residues. These data come from a study of radiation and T cells in renal cell carcinoma. The table came from immunoSEQ multiplex PCR; TCRdb's copy has only in-frame clones and leaves some out. The profile shows just over 95,000 clones, 75% to 85% of them singletons.

The chain employs TRBV10-2 and TRBJ2-7; a weak D match, TRBD2 (5 bases). This sample comprised blood, obtained from a patient whose treatment included radiotherapy and nephrectomy. The source is a man aged 55 to 70 with renal cell carcinoma. The CDR3 region is CASGGSYEQYF. The CDR3 DNA reads TGCGCCAGCGGAGGATCCTACGAGCAGTACTTC.